This TCR beta chain originates from a study of T cell responses to AZD1222 COVID-19 vaccine. The wider study: Both about-4-week and about-12-week second-dose recipients were combined. Regarding the study as a whole: Donors skewed white British and female; clonal diversity was possibly underestimated. The study found Spike-specific TCR breadth and depth rose after two AZD1222 doses.

Repertoires were generated with immunoSEQ multiplex PCR, while TCRdb's copy carries only in-frame clones and drops some. The table shows roughly 140,000 clones, with around 89% occurring only once. Note on this clone: What it recognizes is unknown.

Material: peripheral blood, obtained on day 0 of AZD1222 vaccination. The clonotype comes from an adult in good health.

This CDR3 is CASRREGLGNEQFF. The CDR3 DNA reads as TGTGCCAGCAGGCGGGAGGGCCTAGGGAATGAGCAGTTCTTC. J is TRBJ2-1 and V is TRBV2; 9 bases map to TRBD2. V lost 6 bases to trimming and J lost 7 bases; unmatched junction nucleotides: 7. Germline V gene lookup returns CDR1 SNHLY and CDR2 FYNNEI. The CDR3 runs 14 residues.